This TCR beta chain was observed in a study of T cells in Graves' hyperthyroidism and ophthalmopathy. Study-wide points: Model output signaled ophthalmopathy a median roughly 6.1 months ahead of onset. From stable hyperthyroidism, ophthalmopathy was separated by a 13 V-J model.

Between the trimmed V and J ends, which lost 4 bases and 2 bases, there was a span of 25 bases. This CDR3 contains 18 residues. Germline loops: CDR1 SGHRS, CDR2 YFSETQ. This clonotype was detected ten times or more. Its antigen is unknown. Every diagnosis used clinical symptoms, serum thyroxine and TRAb, thyroid ultrasound and orbital computed tomography. PBMCs were obtained from 10 ml fresh peripheral blood. RNA transcripts served as the template for amplifying TCR beta CDR3 regions. HTBI primers drove first-round RT-PCR of the TCR CDR3. TCRdb used MiXCR to reprocess the multiplex PCR reads, holding one entry per CDR3 protein. The sample includes hundreds of thousands of distinct CDR3 sequences, more than 15% of them seen just once.

The clonotype originates from a woman aged 60-75 years with Graves' ophthalmopathy. Sample: blood. This chain links TRBV5-1 with TRBJ2-7; D perhaps matches TRBD2 (5 bases). CDR3 residues: CASSLGEVTVTFTYEQYF. CDR3 sequence (DNA): TGCGCCAGCAGCCTGGGAGAGGTTACCGTCACCTTTACCTACGAGCAGTACTTC. Supplemented by reference TRBV5-1 and TRBJ2-7, the full variable domain reads KAGVTQTPRYLIKTRGQQVTLSCSPISGHRSVSWYQQTPGQGLQFLFEYFSETQRNKGNFPGRFSGRQFSNSRSEMNVSTLELGDSALYLCASSLGEVTVTFTYEQYFGPGTRLTVT.